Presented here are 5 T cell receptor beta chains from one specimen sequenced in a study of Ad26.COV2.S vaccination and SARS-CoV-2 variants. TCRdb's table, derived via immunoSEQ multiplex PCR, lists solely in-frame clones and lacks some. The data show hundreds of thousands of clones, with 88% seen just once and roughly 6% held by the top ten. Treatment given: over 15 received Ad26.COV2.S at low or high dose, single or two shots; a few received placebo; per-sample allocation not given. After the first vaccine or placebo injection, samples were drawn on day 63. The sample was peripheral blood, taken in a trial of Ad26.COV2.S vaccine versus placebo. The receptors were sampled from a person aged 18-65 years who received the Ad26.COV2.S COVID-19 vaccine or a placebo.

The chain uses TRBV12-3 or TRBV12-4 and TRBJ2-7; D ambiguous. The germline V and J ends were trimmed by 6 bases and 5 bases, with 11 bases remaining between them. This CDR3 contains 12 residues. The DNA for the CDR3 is TGTGCCAGCAGCTCGCATCGGAACGAGCAGTACTTC. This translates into CASSSHRNEQYF.

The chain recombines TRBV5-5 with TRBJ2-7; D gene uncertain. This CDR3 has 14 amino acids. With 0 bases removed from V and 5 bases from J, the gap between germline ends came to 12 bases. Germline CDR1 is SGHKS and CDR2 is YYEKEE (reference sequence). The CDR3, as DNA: TGTGCCAGCAGCTTGGAGGAATTCGTGGACGAGCAGTACTTC. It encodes CASSLEEFVDEQYF.

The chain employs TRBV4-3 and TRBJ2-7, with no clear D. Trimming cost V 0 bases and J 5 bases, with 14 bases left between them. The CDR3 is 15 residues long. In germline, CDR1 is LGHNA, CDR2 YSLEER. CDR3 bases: TGCGCCAGCAGCCAAGAAGGGCTAGTTGGAGACGAGCAGTACTTC. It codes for CASSQEGLVGDEQYF.

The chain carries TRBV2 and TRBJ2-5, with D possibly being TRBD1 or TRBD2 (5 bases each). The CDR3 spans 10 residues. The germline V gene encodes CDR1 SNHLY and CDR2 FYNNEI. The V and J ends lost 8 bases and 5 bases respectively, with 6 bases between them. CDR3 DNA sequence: TGTGCCAGCGGGACGGAGACCCAGTACTTC. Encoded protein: CASGTETQYF. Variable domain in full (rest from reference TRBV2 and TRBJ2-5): EPEVTQTPSHQVTQMGQEVILRCVPISNHLYFYWYRQILGQKVEFLVSFYNNEISEKSEIFDDQFSVERPDGSNFTLKIRSTKLEDSAMYFCASGTETQYFGPGTRLLVL.

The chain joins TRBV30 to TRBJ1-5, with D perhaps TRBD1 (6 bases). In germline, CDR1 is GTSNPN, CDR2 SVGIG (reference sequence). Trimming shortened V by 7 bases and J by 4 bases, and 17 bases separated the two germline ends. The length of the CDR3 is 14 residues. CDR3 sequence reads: CALNLQGGNQPQHF. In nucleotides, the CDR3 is TGTGCCTTAAACTTACAGGGAGGGAATCAGCCCCAGCATTTT.